This T cell receptor (beta chain) originates from a study of technical replicates of blood from several donors. This CDR3 comprises 13 residues. V shed 7 bases and J shed 4 bases, with 13 bases lying between them. In germline, CDR1 is MNHEY, CDR2 SVGAGI. Libraries were prepared by immunoSEQ multiplex PCR; TCRdb keeps only in-frame clonotypes and omits some of them. The data show 44,000 or so clones, 92% seen once. The source material was PBMCs. The receptor was derived from a human donor in good health. Some clones in this sample may be carry-over from other donors' samples. The chain couples TRBV6-5 to TRBJ1-1; maybe TRBD1 (6 bases). CDR3: CASNQGPGTEAFF. In nucleotides, the CDR3 is TGTGCCAGCAACCAGGGGCCGGGCACTGAAGCTTTCTTT.